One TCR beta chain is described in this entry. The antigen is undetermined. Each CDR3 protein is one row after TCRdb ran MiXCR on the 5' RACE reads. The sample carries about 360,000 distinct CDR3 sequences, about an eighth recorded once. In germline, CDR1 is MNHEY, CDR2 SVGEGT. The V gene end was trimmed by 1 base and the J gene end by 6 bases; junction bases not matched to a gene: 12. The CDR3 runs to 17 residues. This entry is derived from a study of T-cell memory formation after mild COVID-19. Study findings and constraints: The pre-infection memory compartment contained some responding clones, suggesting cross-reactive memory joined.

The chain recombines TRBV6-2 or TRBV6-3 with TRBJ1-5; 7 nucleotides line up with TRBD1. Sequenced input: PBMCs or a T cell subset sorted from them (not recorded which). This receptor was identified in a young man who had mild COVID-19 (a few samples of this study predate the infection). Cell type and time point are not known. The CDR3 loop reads CASSYYYPGGGRQPQHF. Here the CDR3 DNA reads TGTGCCAGCAGTTACTATTACCCAGGGGGAGGGCGTCAGCCCCAGCATTTT.